What follows is one TCR beta chain and its context. Its antigen remains unidentified. The source of the sample is a study of shared clonotypes between healthy human individuals. Study-level results: Clonotype sharing levels among donors were expected to vary with sequencing depth.

Clones were sequenced by immunoSEQ multiplex PCR, and TCRdb holds only the in-frame ones, with some missing. The table records roughly 2.1 million clones, approximately 94% of them present only once. With 4 bases clipped from V and 7 bases from J, the junction kept 7 bases outside the gene matches. This CDR3 is 16 amino acids long. The V gene's germline CDR1 is MNHNY and CDR2 SVGAGI (reference sequence). The naive CD8 subset, CD45RO-negative cells positively selected for CCR7, excluded terminally differentiated effector memory CD45RA+ cells. The V gene is TRBV6-6, the J gene TRBJ2-1, with 13 bases fitting TRBD2. Sequenced sample: naive CD8+ T cells from PBMCs. The TCR sequence derives from a man aged 18 to 35 in good health. Some clones in this sample may be carry-over from other donors' samples. CDR3: CASSSQGLAGINEQFF. The CDR3 DNA is TGTGCCAGCAGTTCCCAGGGACTAGCGGGAATTAATGAGCAGTTCTTC.